Below, 16 T cell receptor beta chains from the same sample are listed, as sequenced in a study of T cell repertoires in cytomegalovirus infection. Using its own MiXCR run on the reads, TCRdb lists one record per CDR3 protein. The sample holds some 900,000 distinct CDR3 sequences, roughly 33% seen once. These receptors have no identified antigens. The sample here was cultured CD8+ T cells from PBMCs, taken from culture after CMV antigen stimulation. The source of these receptors is a human donor in good health (CMV status not recorded). Some clones in this sample may be carry-over from other donors' samples.

This chain links TRBV7-9 with TRBJ2-1, with D maybe TRBD1 (6 bases). Trimming stripped 1 base from V and 6 bases from J, with 10 bases between. This CDR3 is built from 14 residues. Per germline, CDR1 SEHNR and CDR2 FQNEAQ (reference sequence). Written as DNA, the CDR3 is TGTGCCAGCAGCTTAGTAGGACAGACCAATGAGCAGTTCTTC. As protein: CASSLVGQTNEQFF.

This clonotype was seen more than once but under ten times. This chain links TRBV10-3 with TRBJ2-7; 9 bases match TRBD1. Germline V gene sequence: CDR1 ENHRY, CDR2 SYGVKD. The CDR3 covers 15 residues. The V gene end was trimmed by 3 bases and the J gene end by 5 bases; junction bases not matched to a gene: 8. CDR3 in DNA: TGTGCCATCAGTGATTTTGGGACAGGGCCGGACGAGCAGTACTTC. The encoded protein is CAISDFGTGPDEQYF.

Only a few counts were recorded for this clonotype. The chain is built from TRBV7-9 and TRBJ2-3, with TRBD1 matching over 7 bases. Germline trimming cut 5 bases from V and 3 bases from J; bases unmatched to any gene: 11. The CDR3 consists of 16 residues. Per germline, CDR1 SEHNR and CDR2 FQNEAQ (reference sequence). This chain's CDR3 is CASSPQGPGRTDTQYF. CDR3 DNA sequence: TGTGCCAGCAGCCCACAGGGGCCGGGGAGAACAGATACGCAGTATTTT.

The V gene is TRBV11-2, the J gene TRBJ1-6; 11 bases match TRBD1. The V gene's germline CDR1 is SGHAT and CDR2 FQNNGV. With V trimmed by 4 bases and J by 9 bases, 2 bases remained unmatched. The CDR3 consists of 14 residues. CDR3 coding DNA: TGTGCCAGCAGCTCCGGACAGGGGGCTTCACCCCTCCACTTT. It is translated as CASSSGQGASPLHF. Based on the CDR3 plus reference TRBV11-2 and TRBJ1-6, the full variable domain is EAGVAQSPRYKIIEKRQSVAFWCNPISGHATLYWYQQILGQGPKLLIQFQNNGVVDDSQLPKDRFSAERLKGVDSTLKIQPAKLEDSAVYLCASSSGQGASPLHFGNGTRLTVT.

The chain employs TRBV7-9 and TRBJ1-4; no clear D. Deletions cut 7 bases from V and 4 bases from J, with 10 bases between. Germline V gene lookup returns CDR1 SEHNR and CDR2 FQNEAQ (reference sequence). The length of the CDR3 is 13 residues. This chain's CDR3 is CASNPPHNEKLFF. DNA of the CDR3: TGTGCCAGCAACCCCCCTCATAATGAAAAACTGTTTTTT.

V and J are TRBV7-6 and TRBJ1-6; D is ambiguous. The CDR3 is made up of 20 amino acids. Trimming shortened V by 5 bases and J by 0 bases, and 23 bases separated the two germline ends. CDR1 and CDR2 (germline): SGHVS, FNYEAQ. The CDR3 DNA reads TGTGCCAGCAGCCCCCAGTGGAGCGGAGGGCCCAGCTCCTATAATTCACCCCTCCACTTT. It encodes CASSPQWSGGPSSYNSPLHF.

This chain uses TRBV7-6 with TRBJ2-2; D is unresolved. The CDR3 runs 15 residues. Trimming took off 5 bases at V and 2 bases at J, with 12 bases between the two ends. Germline CDR1 SGHVS, CDR2 FNYEAQ. CDR3 sequence (DNA): TGTGCCAGCAGCCATAGGCAGAGTAACACCGGGGAGCTGTTTTTT. Translating it yields CASSHRQSNTGELFF. The entire variable domain, with the rest obtained from reference TRBV7-6 and TRBJ2-2, is as follows: GAGVSQSPRYKVTKRGQDVALRCDPISGHVSLYWYRQALGQGPEFLTYFNYEAQQDKSGLPNDRFSAERPEGSISTLTIQRTEQRDSAMYRCASSHRQSNTGELFFGEGSRLTVL.

This chain joins TRBV6-4 and TRBJ2-7, with 7 bases identical to TRBD2. Germline loops: CDR1 MRHNA, CDR2 SNTAGT. Trimming took 3 bases from V and 0 from J; bases not matched to a gene: 8. The CDR3 contains 16 residues. The CDR3 is CASSEIRAGSSYEQYV. In nucleotides, the CDR3 is TGTGCCAGCAGTGAAATTAGAGCGGGGTCCTCCTACGAGCAGTACGTC.

This clonotype was seen a handful of times. The chain combines TRBV5-5 with TRBJ1-1; possibly TRBD1 for D (5 bases). CDR1 and CDR2 (germline): SGHKS, YYEKEE (reference sequence). The CDR3 consists of 12 residues. V was pared by 6 bases and J by 5 bases, with 11 bases between. The DNA for the CDR3 is TGTGCCAGCAACTTTGGGGGAACTGAAGCTTTCTTT. Its translation is CASNFGGTEAFF.

This rearrangement joins TRBV6-2 or TRBV6-3 to TRBJ1-2; D is perhaps TRBD1 (6 bases). Per the germline V gene, CDR1 is MNHEY and CDR2 is SVGEGT. V lost 6 bases to trimming and J lost 8 bases, with 19 bases between them. This CDR3 has 14 amino acids. CDR3 loop: CASRRTAILQGYTF. In DNA form, the CDR3 reads TGTGCCAGCAGACGGACAGCAATACTCCAGGGCTACACCTTC.

V gene TRBV7-8 combines with J gene TRBJ2-5; D gene uncertain. CDR3 size: 17 residues. The ends were cut back, 2 bases at V and 3 bases at J, with 19 bases in the middle. Looked up from germline, CDR1 is SGHVS and CDR2 is FQNEAQ. The CDR3 is CASSLRTAIPRKETQYF. CDR3 sequence (DNA): TGTGCCAGCAGCTTAAGGACGGCTATCCCTCGAAAAGAGACCCAGTACTTC.

The rearrangement joins TRBV6-1 to TRBJ1-4; unclear D gene. Trimming stripped 11 bases from V and 4 bases from J, with 8 bases between. Germline V gene lookup returns CDR1 MNHNS and CDR2 SASEGT. There are 11 residues in the CDR3. CDR3 coding DNA: TGTGCCGGGTCCCATAATGAAAAACTGTTTTTT. Translated, it gives CAGSHNEKLFF.

This clonotype was seen many times. This sequence joins TRBV7-2 and TRBJ2-2, with 9 positions matching TRBD1. Germline CDR1 is SGHTA and CDR2 is FQGNSA. The CDR3 length is 15 residues. Trimming took 4 bases from V and 2 from J; bases not matched to a gene: 2. The CDR3 here is CASSWGQGNTGELFF. The DNA for the CDR3 is TGTGCCAGCAGCTGGGGACAGGGTAACACCGGGGAGCTGTTTTTT.

The rearrangement links TRBV5-1 to TRBJ1-6; 9 positions agree with TRBD1. V gave up 3 bases and J gave up 8 bases; unmatched junction bases: 6. Per germline, CDR1 SGHRS and CDR2 YFSETQ. The CDR3 spans 15 residues. The CDR3 loop reads CASSSWDRADSPLHF. In DNA, the CDR3 is TGCGCCAGCAGCTCCTGGGACAGGGCCGATTCACCCCTCCACTTT. The variable domain in full, with the rest retrieved from reference TRBV5-1 and TRBJ1-6, is KAGVTQTPRYLIKTRGQQVTLSCSPISGHRSVSWYQQTPGQGLQFLFEYFSETQRNKGNFPGRFSGRQFSNSRSEMNVSTLELGDSALYLCASSSWDRADSPLHFGNGTRLTVT.

The chain joins TRBV28 to TRBJ1-6; D not certain. Germline V lookup: CDR1 MDHEN, CDR2 SYDVKM. This CDR3 contains 12 residues. The V and J ends lost 5 bases and 6 bases respectively, with 5 bases between them. The CDR3 loop reads CASSPTNSPLHF. CDR3 DNA: TGTGCCAGCAGTCCTACTAATTCACCCCTCCACTTT.

This clonotype was seen at least ten times. The chain carries TRBV6-2 or TRBV6-3 and TRBJ2-1; D gene uncertain. The CDR3 loop spans 16 amino acids. Trimming left V 8 bases short and J 0 bases short, with 17 bases between. CDR1 and CDR2 (germline): MNHEY, SVGEGT. CDR3 amino acids: CASEEMARSSYNEQFF. In DNA, the CDR3 is TGTGCCAGCGAAGAAATGGCGAGAAGCTCCTACAATGAGCAGTTCTTC.